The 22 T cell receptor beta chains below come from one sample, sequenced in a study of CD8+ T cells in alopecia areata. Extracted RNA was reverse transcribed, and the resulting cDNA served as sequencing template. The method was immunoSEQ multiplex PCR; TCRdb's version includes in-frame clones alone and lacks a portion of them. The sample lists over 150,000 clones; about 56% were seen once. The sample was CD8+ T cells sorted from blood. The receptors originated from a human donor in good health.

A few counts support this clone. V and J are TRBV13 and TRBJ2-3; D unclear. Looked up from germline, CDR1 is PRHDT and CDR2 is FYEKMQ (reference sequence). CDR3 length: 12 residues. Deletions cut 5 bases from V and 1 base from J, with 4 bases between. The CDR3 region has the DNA TGTGCCAGCAGCACCCGCACAGATACGCAGTATTTT. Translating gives CASSTRTDTQYF.

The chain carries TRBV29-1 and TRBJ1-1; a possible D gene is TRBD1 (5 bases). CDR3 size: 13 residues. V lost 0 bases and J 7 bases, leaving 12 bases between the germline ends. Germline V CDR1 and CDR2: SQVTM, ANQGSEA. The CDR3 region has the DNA TGCAGCGTTGAAGATGAGGGACTGTTTGAAGCTTTCTTT. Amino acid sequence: CSVEDEGLFEAFF.

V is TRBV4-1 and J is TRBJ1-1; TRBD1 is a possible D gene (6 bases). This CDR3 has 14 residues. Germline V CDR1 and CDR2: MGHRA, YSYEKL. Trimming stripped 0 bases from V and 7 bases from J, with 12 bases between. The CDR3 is CASSQDGTLDEAFF. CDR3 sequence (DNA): TGCGCCAGCAGCCAAGACGGGACACTTGATGAAGCTTTCTTT.

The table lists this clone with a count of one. In DNA form, the CDR3 reads TGTGCCAGCAGCCCGACGGACTACTACAATGAGCAGTTCTTC. Protein: CASSPTDYYNEQFF. The J gene is TRBJ2-1, the V gene TRBV11-2; possibly TRBD2 for D (6 bases). Germline-derived CDR1 and CDR2 are SGHAT and FQNNGV. The CDR3 sequence is 14 residues long. V was clipped by 5 bases and J by 3 bases, with 11 bases between them. Full variable domain (outside the CDR3, taken from reference TRBV11-2 and TRBJ2-1): EAGVAQSPRYKIIEKRQSVAFWCNPISGHATLYWYQQILGQGPKLLIQFQNNGVVDDSQLPKDRFSAERLKGVDSTLKIQPAKLEDSAVYLCASSPTDYYNEQFFGPGTRLTVL.

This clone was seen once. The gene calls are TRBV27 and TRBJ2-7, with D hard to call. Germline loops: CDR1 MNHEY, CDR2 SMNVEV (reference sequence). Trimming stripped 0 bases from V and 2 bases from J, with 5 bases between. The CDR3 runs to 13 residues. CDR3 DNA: TGTGCCAGCAGTTTATCTGGGGCCTACGAGCAGTACTTC. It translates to CASSLSGAYEQYF.

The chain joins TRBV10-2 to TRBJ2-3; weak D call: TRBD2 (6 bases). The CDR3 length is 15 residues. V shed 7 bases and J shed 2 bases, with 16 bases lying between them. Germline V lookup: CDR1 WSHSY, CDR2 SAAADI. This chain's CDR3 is CASTLAETYTDTQYF. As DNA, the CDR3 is TGCGCCAGCACATTAGCGGAGACCTACACAGATACGCAGTATTTT.

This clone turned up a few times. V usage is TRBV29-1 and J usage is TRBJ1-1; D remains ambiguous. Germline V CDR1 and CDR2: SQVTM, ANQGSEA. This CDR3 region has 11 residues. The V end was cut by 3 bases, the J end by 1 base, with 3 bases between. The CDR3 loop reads CSVDTNTEAFF. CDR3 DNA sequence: TGCAGCGTTGACACGAACACTGAAGCTTTCTTT.

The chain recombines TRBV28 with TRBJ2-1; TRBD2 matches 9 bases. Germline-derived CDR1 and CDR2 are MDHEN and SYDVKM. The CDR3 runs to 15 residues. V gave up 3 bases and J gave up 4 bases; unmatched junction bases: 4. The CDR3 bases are TGTGCCAGCAGTTTGCGAGCGGGGGGATACAATGAGCAGTTCTTC. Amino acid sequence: CASSLRAGGYNEQFF.

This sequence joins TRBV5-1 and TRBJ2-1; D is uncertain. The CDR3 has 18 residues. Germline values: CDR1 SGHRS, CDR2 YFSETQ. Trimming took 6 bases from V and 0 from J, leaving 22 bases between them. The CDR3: CASKARAQPSSSYNEQFF. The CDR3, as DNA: TGCGCCAGCAAGGCCCGAGCTCAACCGAGTAGCTCCTACAATGAGCAGTTCTTC.

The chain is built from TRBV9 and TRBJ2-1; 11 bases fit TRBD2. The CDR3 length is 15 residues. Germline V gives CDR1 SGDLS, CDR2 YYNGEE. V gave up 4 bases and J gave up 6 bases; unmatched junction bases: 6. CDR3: CASSTPSGGFNEQFF. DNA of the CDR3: TGTGCCAGCAGCACTCCTAGCGGGGGGTTCAATGAGCAGTTCTTC.

The chain's CDR3 is CASSYSGEQNNSPLHF. The DNA of the CDR3 is TGTGCCAGCAGTTACTCGGGCGAACAAAATAATTCACCCCTCCACTTT. This chain connects TRBV6-6 to TRBJ1-6; D gene unclear. The CDR3 length is 16 residues. Germline CDR1 and CDR2: MNHNY and SVGAGI (reference sequence). V was shortened by 0 bases and J by 5 bases, with 11 bases between the two germline ends.

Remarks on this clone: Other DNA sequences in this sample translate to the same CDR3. CDR3: CSVVQGFGQPQHF. CDR3 DNA sequence: TGCAGCGTTGTACAGGGATTTGGTCAGCCCCAGCATTTT. The rearrangement links TRBV29-1 to TRBJ1-5; tentative D call: TRBD1 (6 bases). The CDR3 totals 13 residues. Germline CDR1 reads SQVTM; CDR2 reads ANQGSEA. Trimming pared 4 bases from V and 6 bases from J, leaving 13 bases between.

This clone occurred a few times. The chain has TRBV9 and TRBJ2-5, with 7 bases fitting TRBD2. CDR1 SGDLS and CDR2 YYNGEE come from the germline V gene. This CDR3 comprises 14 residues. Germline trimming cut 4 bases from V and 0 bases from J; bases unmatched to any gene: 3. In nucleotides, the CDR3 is TGTGCCAGCAGCTTCAGCGGGGACCAAGAGACCCAGTACTTC. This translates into CASSFSGDQETQYF.

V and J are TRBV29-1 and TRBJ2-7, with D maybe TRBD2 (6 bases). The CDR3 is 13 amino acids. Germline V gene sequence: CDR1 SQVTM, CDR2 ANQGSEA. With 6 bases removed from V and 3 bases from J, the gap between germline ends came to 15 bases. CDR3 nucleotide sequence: TGCAGCGTAAAAGGAGGGCAGAGCTACGAGCAGTACTTC. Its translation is CSVKGGQSYEQYF.

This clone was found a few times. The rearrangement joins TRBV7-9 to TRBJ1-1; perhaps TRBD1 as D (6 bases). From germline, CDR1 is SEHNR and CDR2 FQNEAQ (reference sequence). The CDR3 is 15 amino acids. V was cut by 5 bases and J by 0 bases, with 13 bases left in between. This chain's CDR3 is CASSLGAGVNTEAFF. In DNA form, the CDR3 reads TGTGCCAGCAGCCTTGGGGCAGGGGTGAACACTGAAGCTTTCTTT.

CDR3 in amino acids: CASSLRANTEAFF. In nucleotides, the CDR3 is TGCGCCAGCAGCTTGAGGGCGAACACTGAAGCTTTCTTT. The chain couples TRBV5-1 to TRBJ1-1; D unclear. The germline CDR1 and CDR2 sequences are SGHRS and YFSETQ. V was shortened by 1 base and J by 1 base, with 5 bases between the two germline ends. The CDR3 consists of 13 residues. Full variable domain (outside the CDR3, taken from reference TRBV5-1 and TRBJ1-1): KAGVTQTPRYLIKTRGQQVTLSCSPISGHRSVSWYQQTPGQGLQFLFEYFSETQRNKGNFPGRFSGRQFSNSRSEMNVSTLELGDSALYLCASSLRANTEAFFGQGTRLTVV.

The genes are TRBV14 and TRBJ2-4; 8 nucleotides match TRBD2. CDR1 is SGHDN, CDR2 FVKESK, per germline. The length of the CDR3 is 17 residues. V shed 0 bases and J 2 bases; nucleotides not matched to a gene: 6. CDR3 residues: CASSQDTGGVTKNIQYF. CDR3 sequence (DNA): TGTGCCAGCAGCCAAGATACCGGGGGGGTTACCAAAAACATTCAGTACTTC.

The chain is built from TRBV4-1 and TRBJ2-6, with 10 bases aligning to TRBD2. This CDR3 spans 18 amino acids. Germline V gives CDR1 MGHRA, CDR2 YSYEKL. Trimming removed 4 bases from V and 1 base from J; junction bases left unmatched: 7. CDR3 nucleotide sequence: TGCGCCAGCAGCCTCTCAGCGGGGGGGCCGTCTGGGGCCAACGTCCTGACTTTC. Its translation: CASSLSAGGPSGANVLTF.

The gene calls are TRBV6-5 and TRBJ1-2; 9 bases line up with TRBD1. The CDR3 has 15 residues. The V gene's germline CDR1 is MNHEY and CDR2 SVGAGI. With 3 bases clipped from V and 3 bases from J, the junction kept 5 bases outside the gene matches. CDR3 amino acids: CASSYWGQGDYGYTF. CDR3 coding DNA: TGTGCCAGCAGTTATTGGGGACAGGGAGACTATGGCTACACCTTC.

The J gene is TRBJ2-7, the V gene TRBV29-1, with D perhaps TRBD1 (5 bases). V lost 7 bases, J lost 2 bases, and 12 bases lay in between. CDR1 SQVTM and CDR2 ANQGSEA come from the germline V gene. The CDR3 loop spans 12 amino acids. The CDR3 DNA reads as TGCAGCGGGTGGCAGGGTACCTACGAGCAGTACTTC. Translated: CSGWQGTYEQYF.

The CDR3, as DNA: TGTGCCAGCAGCCCCCGTGGGGGTCGGGGCGAGCAGTACTTC. Amino acids: CASSPRGGRGEQYF. The V gene is TRBV7-9, the J gene TRBJ2-7, with D perhaps being TRBD1 or TRBD2 (5 bases each). CDR3 length: 14 residues. The V end was cut by 5 bases, the J end by 6 bases, with 17 bases between. Germline loops: CDR1 SEHNR, CDR2 FQNEAQ (reference sequence).

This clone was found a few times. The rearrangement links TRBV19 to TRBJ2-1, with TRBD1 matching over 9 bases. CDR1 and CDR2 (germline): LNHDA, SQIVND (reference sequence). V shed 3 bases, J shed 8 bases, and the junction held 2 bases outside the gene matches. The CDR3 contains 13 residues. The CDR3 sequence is CASSMGQGYEQFF. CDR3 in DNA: TGTGCCAGTAGTATGGGACAGGGTTATGAGCAGTTCTTC.